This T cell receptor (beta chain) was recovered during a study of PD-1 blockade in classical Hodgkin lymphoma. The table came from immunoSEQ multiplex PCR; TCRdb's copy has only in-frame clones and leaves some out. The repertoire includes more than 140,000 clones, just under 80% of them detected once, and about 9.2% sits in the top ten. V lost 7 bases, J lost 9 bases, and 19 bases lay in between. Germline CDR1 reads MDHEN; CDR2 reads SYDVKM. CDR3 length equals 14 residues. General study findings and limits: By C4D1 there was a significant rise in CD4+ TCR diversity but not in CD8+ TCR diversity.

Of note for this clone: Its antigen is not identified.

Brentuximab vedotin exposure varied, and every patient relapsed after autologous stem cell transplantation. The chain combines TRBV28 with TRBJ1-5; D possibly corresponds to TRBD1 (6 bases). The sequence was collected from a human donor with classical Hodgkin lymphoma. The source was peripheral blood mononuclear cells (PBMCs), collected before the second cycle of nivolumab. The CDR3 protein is CASKLRDTGWPQHF. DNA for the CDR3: TGTGCCAGCAAACTCCGGGACACCGGTTGGCCCCAGCATTTT.